This section outlines one T cell receptor beta chain sequence together with its context. Trimming took 3 bases from V and 4 from J, leaving 9 bases between them. The CDR3 extends over 13 amino acids. Produced via immunoSEQ multiplex PCR; TCRdb's table is partial and in-frame only. The data hold over 130,000 clones, with 92% observed a single time. This record comes from a study of T cell responses to AZD1222 COVID-19 vaccine. This receptor was identified in an adult who received the AZD1222 COVID-19 vaccine. The chain couples TRBV12-3 or TRBV12-4 to TRBJ1-2, with D unresolved. The material was peripheral blood, obtained 28 days after the second AZD1222 dose. The CDR3 DNA reads TGTGCCAGCAGTTTGAGACCAACCTATGGCTACACCTTC. It translates to CASSLRPTYGYTF.